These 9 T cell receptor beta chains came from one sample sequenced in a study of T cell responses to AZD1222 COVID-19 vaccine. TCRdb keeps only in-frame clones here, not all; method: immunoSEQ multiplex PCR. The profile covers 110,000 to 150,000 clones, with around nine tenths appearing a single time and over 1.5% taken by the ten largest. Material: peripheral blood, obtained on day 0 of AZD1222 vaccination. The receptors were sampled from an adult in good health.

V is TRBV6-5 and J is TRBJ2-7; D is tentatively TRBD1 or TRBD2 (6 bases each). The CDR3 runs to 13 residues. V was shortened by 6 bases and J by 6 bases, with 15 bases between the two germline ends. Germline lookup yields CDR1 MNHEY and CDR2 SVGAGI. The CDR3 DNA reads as TGTGCCAGCAGCCCCCGTCGGGGGCTCGAGCAGTACTTC. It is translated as CASSPRRGLEQYF.

The CDR3 region has the DNA TGTGCCAGCAGCCCCCCGTTCGGGACAGGACAAGAGACCCAGTACTTC. Translated: CASSPPFGTGQETQYF. The chain combines TRBV7-9 with TRBJ2-5; 8 nucleotides match TRBD1. The V and J ends lost 5 bases and 2 bases, in that order; junction bases with no gene match: 10. This CDR3 has 16 amino acids. Germline CDR1 is SEHNR and CDR2 is FQNEAQ (reference sequence).

CDR3 sequence reads: CASSSLPRQGRRGYTF. CDR3 DNA: TGTGCCAGCAGCTCCCTGCCCAGACAGGGTAGGAGAGGCTACACCTTC. The V gene is TRBV2, the J gene TRBJ1-2; the match to TRBD1 covers 7 bases. V lost 6 bases and J lost 8; bases outside the gene matches: 18. Germline V gene data show CDR1 as SNHLY and CDR2 as FYNNEI. This CDR3 is 16 amino acids long.

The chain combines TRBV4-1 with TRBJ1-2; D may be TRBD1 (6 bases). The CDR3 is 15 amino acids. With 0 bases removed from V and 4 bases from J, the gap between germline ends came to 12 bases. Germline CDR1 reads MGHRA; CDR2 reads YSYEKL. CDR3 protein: CASSQDNRAFYGYTF. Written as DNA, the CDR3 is TGCGCCAGCAGCCAAGATAACAGGGCTTTCTATGGCTACACCTTC.

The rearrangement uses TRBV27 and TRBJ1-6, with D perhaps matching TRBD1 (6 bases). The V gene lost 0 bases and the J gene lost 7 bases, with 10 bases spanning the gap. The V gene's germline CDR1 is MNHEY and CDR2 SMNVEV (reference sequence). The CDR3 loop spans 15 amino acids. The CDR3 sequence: CASSLSPGANSPLHF. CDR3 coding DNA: TGTGCCAGCAGTTTATCTCCAGGGGCGAATTCACCCCTCCACTTT.

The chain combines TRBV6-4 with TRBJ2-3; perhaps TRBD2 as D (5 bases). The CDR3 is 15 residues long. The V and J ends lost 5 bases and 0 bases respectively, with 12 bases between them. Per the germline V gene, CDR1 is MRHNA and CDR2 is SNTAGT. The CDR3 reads CASSSRPGSTDTQYF. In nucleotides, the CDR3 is TGTGCCAGCAGTTCTCGACCGGGGAGCACAGATACGCAGTATTTT.

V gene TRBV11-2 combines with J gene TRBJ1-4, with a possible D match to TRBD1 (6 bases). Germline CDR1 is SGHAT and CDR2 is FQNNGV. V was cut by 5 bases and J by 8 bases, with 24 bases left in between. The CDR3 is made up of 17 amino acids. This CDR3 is CASSPLGAGNSGEKLFF. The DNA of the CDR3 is TGTGCCAGCAGCCCTTTGGGGGCAGGGAACTCGGGGGAAAAACTGTTTTTT.

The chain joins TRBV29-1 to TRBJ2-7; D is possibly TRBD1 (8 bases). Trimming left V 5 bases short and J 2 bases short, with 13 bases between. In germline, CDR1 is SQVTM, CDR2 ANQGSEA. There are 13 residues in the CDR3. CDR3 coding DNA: TGCAGCGTTACAGGGGGGGCGGCCTACGAGCAGTACTTC. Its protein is CSVTGGAAYEQYF.

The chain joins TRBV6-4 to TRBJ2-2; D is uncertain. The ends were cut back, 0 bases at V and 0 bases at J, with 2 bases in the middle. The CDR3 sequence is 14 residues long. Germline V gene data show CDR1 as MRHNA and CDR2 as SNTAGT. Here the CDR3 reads CASSDSTNTGELFF. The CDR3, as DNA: TGTGCCAGCAGTGACTCGACGAACACCGGGGAGCTGTTTTTT.